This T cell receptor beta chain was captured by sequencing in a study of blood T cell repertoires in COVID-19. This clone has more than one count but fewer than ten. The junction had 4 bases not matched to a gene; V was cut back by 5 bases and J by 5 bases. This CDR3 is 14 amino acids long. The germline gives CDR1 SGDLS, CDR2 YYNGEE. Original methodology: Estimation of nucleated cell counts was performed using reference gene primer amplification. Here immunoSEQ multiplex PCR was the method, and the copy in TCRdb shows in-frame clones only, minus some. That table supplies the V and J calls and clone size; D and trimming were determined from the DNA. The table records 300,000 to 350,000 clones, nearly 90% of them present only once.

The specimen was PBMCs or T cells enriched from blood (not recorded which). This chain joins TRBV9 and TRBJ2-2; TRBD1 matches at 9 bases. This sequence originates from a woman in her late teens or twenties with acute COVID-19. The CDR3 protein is CASSRGQGTGELFF. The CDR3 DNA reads TGTGCCAGCAGTCGGGGACAGGGAACCGGGGAGCTGTTTTTT.